The 8 T cell receptor beta chains presented below share a single source sample, sequenced in a study of regulatory T cells in long-lasting Graves disease. Time point of the sample: persistent/refractory GD, antithyroid drugs over 5 years with positive TRAb. PBMC-extracted RNA yielded the TCR library. iRepertoire HTBI primers and Arm-PCR of CDR3 regions built TCR beta libraries. One entry per CDR3 protein, called by TCRdb with MiXCR from the multiplex PCR reads. This sample has 350,000 to 500,000 distinct CDR3 sequences, with about 21% found just once. Material: peripheral blood mononuclear cells (PBMCs), obtained when the disease was refractory, from a patient treated with antithyroid drugs. The receptors were gathered from a female donor with Graves disease.

The chain is built from TRBV14 and TRBJ2-2, with a possible D match to TRBD2 (6 bases). V lost 0 bases, J lost 0 bases, and 14 bases lay in between. This CDR3 spans 18 amino acids. Germline CDR1 reads SGHDN; CDR2 reads FVKESK. CDR3 sequence reads: CASSQELAAGPNTGELFF. The CDR3 nucleotides read TGTGCCAGCAGCCAAGAGTTGGCGGCGGGACCGAACACCGGGGAGCTGTTTTTT.

The chain links TRBV19 to TRBJ1-2; 8 bases are shared with TRBD1. Germline trimming cut 2 bases from V and 8 bases from J; bases unmatched to any gene: 4. The length of the CDR3 is 13 residues. CDR1 is LNHDA, CDR2 SQIVND, per germline (reference sequence). CDR3 loop: CASSITDRDGYTF. The CDR3, as DNA: TGTGCCAGTAGTATAACGGACAGGGACGGCTACACCTTC.

This clonotype was counted ten times or more. The rearrangement links TRBV28 to TRBJ2-4, with D perhaps TRBD1 or TRBD2 (6 bases each). Per the germline V gene, CDR1 is MDHEN and CDR2 is SYDVKM. Trimming left V 5 bases short and J 1 base short, with 12 bases between. The CDR3 runs 15 residues. CDR3 sequence reads: CASSLGGGAKNIQYF. The CDR3 nucleotides are TGTGCCAGCAGTCTCGGAGGGGGGGCCAAAAACATTCAGTACTTC.

This clonotype was seen at least ten times. This chain links TRBV2 with TRBJ1-6, with a possible D match to TRBD1 (5 bases). V lost 8 bases to trimming and J lost 10 bases, with 9 bases between them. Per the germline V gene, CDR1 is SNHLY and CDR2 is FYNNEI. The CDR3 has 11 residues. CDR3 nucleotides: TGTGCCAGCCGGGGGGGATCACCCCTCCACTTT. Translated, it gives CASRGGSPLHF.

This clonotype was recorded many times. The V gene is TRBV28, the J gene TRBJ1-1; no reliable D call. CDR3 length: 12 amino acids. The germline CDR1 and CDR2 sequences are MDHEN and SYDVKM. Trimming removed 5 bases from V and 1 base from J, with 5 bases in between. This CDR3 is CASSTANTEAFF. DNA of the CDR3: TGTGCCAGCAGTACAGCGAACACTGAAGCTTTCTTT.

This clonotype has a count of ten or more. The chain recombines TRBV3-1 with TRBJ1-1; D is unresolved. This CDR3 has 13 residues. The V and J ends lost 2 bases and 0 bases respectively, with 4 bases between them. Germline loops: CDR1 LGHDT, CDR2 YNNKEL (reference sequence). In DNA, the CDR3 is TGTGCCAGCAGCCAAACAGTGAACACTGAAGCTTTCTTT. This codes for CASSQTVNTEAFF.

The J gene is TRBJ2-4, the V gene TRBV11-2; a possible D gene is TRBD2 (6 bases). V was clipped by 5 bases and J by 9 bases, with 11 bases between them. The V gene's germline CDR1 is SGHAT and CDR2 FQNNGV. This CDR3 comprises 12 residues. CDR3 sequence: CASSPVGSIQYF. The DNA for the CDR3 is TGTGCCAGCAGCCCCGTCGGGAGCATTCAGTACTTC. Together with reference TRBV11-2 and TRBJ2-4, the CDR3 gives the full variable domain: EAGVAQSPRYKIIEKRQSVAFWCNPISGHATLYWYQQILGQGPKLLIQFQNNGVVDDSQLPKDRFSAERLKGVDSTLKIQPAKLEDSAVYLCASSPVGSIQYFGAGTRLSVL.

This clonotype appeared many times. The rearrangement uses TRBV28 and TRBJ1-5, with D possibly being TRBD1 (5 bases). V lost 4 bases and J lost 2, with 12 bases in between. The CDR3 consists of 15 residues. Germline loops: CDR1 MDHEN, CDR2 SYDVKM. CDR3 protein: CASSSPGNGNQPQHF. DNA for the CDR3: TGTGCCAGCAGTTCTCCAGGGAACGGCAATCAGCCCCAGCATTTT. The variable domain in full, completed from reference TRBV28 and TRBJ1-5, reads DVKVTQSSRYLVKRTGEKVFLECVQDMDHENMFWYRQDPGLGLRLIYFSYDVKMKEKGDIPEGYSVSREKKERFSLILESASTNQTSMYLCASSSPGNGNQPQHFGDGTRLSIL.